One and the same sample provided the 9 T cell receptor beta chains below, sequenced in a study of blood T cell repertoires in COVID-19 (TCRdb year 2020). The method was the immunoSEQ multiplex PCR assay. Imported from immuneACCESS, the table was reduced by TCRdb to in-frame sequences with V and J called. These copies leave out some clones; in studies compared against another copy, an unresolved V gene accounts for under half, and the cause of the remainder is not known. The sample table shows some 120,000 clones, and roughly four fifths are seen once. The leading ten clones occupy about 18% of the sample. The sequencing input was PBMCs or T cells enriched from blood (not recorded which). The origin of the receptors is a man aged 30 to 45 who had recovered from COVID-19.

This chain connects TRBV5-1 to TRBJ2-1; 8 bases agree with TRBD1. V lost 2 bases and J lost 8; bases outside the gene matches: 6. This CDR3 region has 14 residues. Germline CDR1 and CDR2: SGHRS and YFSETQ. The CDR3, as DNA: TGCGCCAGCAGCTTCTCGCAGGGGGCCGATGAGCAGTTCTTC. Amino acids: CASSFSQGADEQFF. Full variable domain (remainder filled in from reference TRBV5-1 and TRBJ2-1): KAGVTQTPRYLIKTRGQQVTLSCSPISGHRSVSWYQQTPGQGLQFLFEYFSETQRNKGNFPGRFSGRQFSNSRSEMNVSTLELGDSALYLCASSFSQGADEQFFGPGTRLTVL.

The V call is TRBV6-5, the J call TRBJ2-1, with 7 bases matching TRBD1. Germline CDR1 reads MNHEY; CDR2 reads SVGAGI. Germline trimming cut 6 bases from V and 2 bases from J; bases unmatched to any gene: 4. CDR3 size: 14 residues. CDR3 protein: CASSEGAAYNEQFF. The CDR3 DNA follows: TGTGCCAGCAGCGAGGGGGCGGCCTACAATGAGCAGTTCTTC.

CDR3 sequence: CATQGVNTEAFF. Written as DNA, the CDR3 is TGTGCCACGCAGGGGGTGAACACTGAAGCTTTCTTT. J is TRBJ1-1 and V is TRBV10-3, with TRBD1 matching 7 bases. Trimming removed 10 bases from V and 0 bases from J; junction bases left unmatched: 2. CDR1 is ENHRY, CDR2 SYGVKD, per germline. The CDR3 extends over 12 amino acids.

This sequence joins TRBV24-1 and TRBJ1-1, with 10 bases fitting TRBD1. The CDR3 totals 13 residues. After removal of 7 bases from V and 6 bases from J, the junction contained 4 bases not matched to a gene. Per the germline V gene, CDR1 is KGHDR and CDR2 is SFDVKD. CDR3 bases: TGTGCCACCAGAATGACAGGGGGCTCTGAAGCTTTCTTT. Its translation is CATRMTGGSEAFF.

The chain recombines TRBV3-1 (or the pseudogene TRBV3-2) with TRBJ1-2, with a possible D match to TRBD1 (5 bases). CDR1 and CDR2 (germline): LGHDT, YNNKEL (reference sequence). V was pared by 4 bases and J by 3 bases, with 15 bases between. The CDR3 sequence is 15 residues long. The CDR3 reads CASSPRPRVDYGYTF. The CDR3 coding sequence is TGTGCCAGCAGCCCCCGTCCCAGGGTAGACTATGGCTACACCTTC.

The chain employs TRBV29-1 and TRBJ2-5, with 8 bases aligning to TRBD1. In germline, CDR1 is SQVTM, CDR2 ANQGSEA. This CDR3 spans 14 amino acids. The V gene end was trimmed by 3 bases and the J gene end by 2 bases; junction bases not matched to a gene: 5. CDR3 coding DNA: TGCAGCGTTGAGTTGACAGGGGCTCAAGAGACCCAGTACTTC. It yields the protein CSVELTGAQETQYF.

In regard to this clone: The junction departs from germline at one end; a sequencing error may be responsible. The V and J genes are TRBV6-5 and TRBJ2-7; 7 nucleotides align to TRBD1. The germline CDR1 and CDR2 sequences are MNHEY and SVGAGI. CDR3 length: 15 amino acids. The CDR3 reads CASRYSGTDLYEQYF. As DNA, the CDR3 is TGTGCCAGCAGATACTCCGGGACAGACTTATACGAGCAGTACTTC.

This rearrangement joins TRBV27 to TRBJ2-3; 9 nucleotides match TRBD2. The germline gives CDR1 MNHEY, CDR2 SMNVEV (reference sequence). The ends lost 3 bases at V and 0 bases at J; junction bases unmatched: 4. This CDR3 has 16 amino acids. CDR3 in DNA: TGTGCCAGCAGTTTGGGGACTAGCAGAAGCACAGATACGCAGTATTTT. Amino acids: CASSLGTSRSTDTQYF.

The rearrangement links TRBV7-2 to TRBJ2-3, with D possibly TRBD2 on 6 matching bases. The germline gives CDR1 SGHTA, CDR2 FQGNSA. The germline V and J ends were trimmed by 2 bases and 4 bases, with 13 bases remaining between them. The CDR3 covers 15 residues. CDR3 loop: CASSLTGVSADTQYF. CDR3 in DNA: TGTGCCAGCAGCTTAACGGGAGTTAGCGCAGATACGCAGTATTTT.